Below are 5 T cell receptor beta chains sequenced from a single sample in a study of blood T cell repertoires in COVID-19. The protocol was immunoSEQ multiplex PCR, while the TCRdb copy is restricted to in-frame clones and leaves out a portion. Of about 92,000 clones in the sample, about 91% were seen once. Sequenced input: peripheral blood. Receptor source: a human donor with active COVID-19. The donor label of this sample is uncertain.

The CDR3 loop reads CASNTQAGKPDTQYF. Here the CDR3 DNA reads TGCGCCAGCAACACTCAAGCGGGGAAACCAGATACGCAGTATTTT. The chain joins TRBV4-1 to TRBJ2-3; the match to TRBD2 covers 7 bases. V shed 7 bases and J 4 bases; nucleotides not matched to a gene: 11. CDR1 is MGHRA and CDR2 is YSYEKL in the germline V gene. This CDR3 has 15 amino acids.

The J gene is TRBJ2-1, the V gene TRBV9, with a weak D call TRBD2 (6 bases). V was clipped by 4 bases and J by 7 bases, with 21 bases between them. This CDR3 spans 16 amino acids. Germline loops: CDR1 SGDLS, CDR2 YYNGEE. CDR3 region: CASSSPRTTLWNEQFF. The CDR3 region has the DNA TGTGCCAGCAGCTCCCCAAGGACTACATTGTGGAATGAGCAGTTCTTC.

This rearrangement joins TRBV19 to TRBJ1-2; TRBD1 aligns across 7 bases. Germline assignment: CDR1 LNHDA and CDR2 SQIVND (reference sequence). CDR3 length equals 17 residues. Germline trimming cut 7 bases from V and 4 bases from J; bases unmatched to any gene: 18. The CDR3 nucleotides read TGTGCCAGTACCCAACAAGGACAGGCCCCTGGGAGCTATGGCTACACCTTC. Its translation is CASTQQGQAPGSYGYTF.

This chain joins TRBV7-2 and TRBJ2-7; a possible D gene is TRBD1 (5 bases). V was shortened by 1 base and J by 3 bases, with 10 bases between the two germline ends. The length of the CDR3 is 14 residues. The germline gives CDR1 SGHTA, CDR2 FQGNSA. Here the CDR3 reads CASSLGSDSYEQYF. The CDR3 DNA is TGTGCCAGCAGCTTAGGGTCTGACAGCTACGAGCAGTACTTC.

The rearrangement links TRBV28 to TRBJ1-1, with D maybe TRBD1 (6 bases). The germline CDR1 and CDR2 sequences are MDHEN and SYDVKM. V lost 5 bases and J 5 bases, leaving 12 bases between the germline ends. CDR3 length equals 13 residues. In nucleotides, the CDR3 is TGTGCCAGCAGTCAACCGGGACATACTGAAGCTTTCTTT. This encodes CASSQPGHTEAFF.